This T cell receptor (beta chain) was obtained from a study of T cells in Graves' hyperthyroidism and ophthalmopathy. About the research overall: At initial diagnosis, before any treatment had begun, peripheral blood was obtained.

Findings of the study overall: Most expanded thyroid clonotypes above 0.001 also appeared in blood. The model forecast ophthalmopathy, anticipating it by a median approximately 6.2 months before onset.

This CDR3 contains 16 residues. J was trimmed by 1 base and V by 3 bases; bases with no gene match: 5. The V gene's germline CDR1 is KGHSH and CDR2 LQKENI. There were TCR beta CDR3 regions amplified from RNA transcripts. The HTBI primer set was used in a first-round RT-PCR of the TCR CDR3. TCRdb used MiXCR to reprocess the multiplex PCR reads, holding one entry per CDR3 protein. The table has approximately 220,000 distinct CDR3 sequences, around 19% seen once. Using over 8.5 ml of fresh peripheral blood, PBMCs were prepared. This clonotype was seen repeatedly, ten times or more. Its antigen is unknown. This sequence joins TRBV18 and TRBJ2-3, with 9 bases identical to TRBD2. The source is a man between 40 and 49 years old with Graves' hyperthyroidism. Sequenced input: blood. The CDR3 DNA follows: TGTGCCAGCTCACCTAATAGCGGGGGCCGCACAGATACGCAGTATTTT. Translating gives CASSPNSGGRTDTQYF.